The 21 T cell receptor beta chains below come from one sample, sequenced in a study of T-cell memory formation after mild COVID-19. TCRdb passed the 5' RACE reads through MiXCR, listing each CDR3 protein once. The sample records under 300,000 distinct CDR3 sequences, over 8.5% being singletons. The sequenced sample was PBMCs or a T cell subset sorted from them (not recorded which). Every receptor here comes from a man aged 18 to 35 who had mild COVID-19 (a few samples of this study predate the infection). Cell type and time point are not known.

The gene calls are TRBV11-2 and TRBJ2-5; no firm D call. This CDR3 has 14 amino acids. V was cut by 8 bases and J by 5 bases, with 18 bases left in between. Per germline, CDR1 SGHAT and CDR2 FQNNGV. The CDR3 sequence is CASALGSRLETQYF. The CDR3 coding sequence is TGTGCCAGCGCCTTGGGAAGTCGATTGGAGACCCAGTACTTC.

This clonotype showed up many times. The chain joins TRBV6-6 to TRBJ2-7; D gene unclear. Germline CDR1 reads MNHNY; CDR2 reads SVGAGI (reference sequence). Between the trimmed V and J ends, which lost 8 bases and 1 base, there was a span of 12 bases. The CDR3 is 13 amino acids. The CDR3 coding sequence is TGTGCCAGCGGAAGACCCAGGTCCTACGAGCAGTACTTC. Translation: CASGRPRSYEQYF.

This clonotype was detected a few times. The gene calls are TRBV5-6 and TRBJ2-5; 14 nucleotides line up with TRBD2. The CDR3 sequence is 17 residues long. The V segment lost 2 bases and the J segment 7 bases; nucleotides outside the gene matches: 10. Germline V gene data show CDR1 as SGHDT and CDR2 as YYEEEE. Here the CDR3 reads CASSFLGLAGGFGTQYF. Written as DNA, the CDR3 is TGTGCCAGCAGCTTCCTTGGACTAGCGGGGGGCTTCGGGACCCAGTACTTC. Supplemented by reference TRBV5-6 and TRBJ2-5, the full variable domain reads DAGVTQSPTHLIKTRGQQVTLRCSPKSGHDTVSWYQQALGQGPQFIFQYYEEEERQRGNFPDRFSGHQFPNYSSELNVNALLLGDSALYLCASSFLGLAGGFGTQYFGPGTRLLVL.

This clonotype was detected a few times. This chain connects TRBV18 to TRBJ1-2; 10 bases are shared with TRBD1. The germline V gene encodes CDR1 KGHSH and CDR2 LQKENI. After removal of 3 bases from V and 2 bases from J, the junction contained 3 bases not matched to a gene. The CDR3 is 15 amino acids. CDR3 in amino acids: CASSPTGGGNYGYTF. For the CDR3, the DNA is TGTGCCAGCTCACCGACAGGGGGCGGCAACTATGGCTACACCTTC.

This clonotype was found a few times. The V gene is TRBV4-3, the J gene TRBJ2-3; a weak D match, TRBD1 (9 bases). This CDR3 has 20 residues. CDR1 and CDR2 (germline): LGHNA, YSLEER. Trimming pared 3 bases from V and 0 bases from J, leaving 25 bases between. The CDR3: CASSQDIPGQGLVSTDTQYF. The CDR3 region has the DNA TGCGCCAGCAGCCAGGACATTCCGGGACAGGGACTAGTCAGCACAGATACGCAGTATTTT.

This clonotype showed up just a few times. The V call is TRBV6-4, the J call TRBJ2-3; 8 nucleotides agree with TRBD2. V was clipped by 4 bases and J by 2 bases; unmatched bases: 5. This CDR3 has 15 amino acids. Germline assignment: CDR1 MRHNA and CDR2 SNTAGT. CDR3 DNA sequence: TGTGCCAGCAGTGCCAGCGGGGGTTCCACAGATACGCAGTATTTT. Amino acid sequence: CASSASGGSTDTQYF.

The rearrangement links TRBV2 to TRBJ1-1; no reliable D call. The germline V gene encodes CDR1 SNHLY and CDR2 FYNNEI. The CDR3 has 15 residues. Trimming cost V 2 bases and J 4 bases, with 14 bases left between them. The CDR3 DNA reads TGTGCCAGCAGTGAACAGTACAGTACGGGCACTGAAGCTTTCTTT. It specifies CASSEQYSTGTEAFF.

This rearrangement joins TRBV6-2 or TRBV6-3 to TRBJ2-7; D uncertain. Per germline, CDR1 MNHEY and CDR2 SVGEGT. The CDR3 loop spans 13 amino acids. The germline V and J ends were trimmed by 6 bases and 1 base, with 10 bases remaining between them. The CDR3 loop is CASRPTVSYEQYV. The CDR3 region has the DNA TGTGCCAGCAGACCAACGGTTTCCTACGAGCAGTACGTC.

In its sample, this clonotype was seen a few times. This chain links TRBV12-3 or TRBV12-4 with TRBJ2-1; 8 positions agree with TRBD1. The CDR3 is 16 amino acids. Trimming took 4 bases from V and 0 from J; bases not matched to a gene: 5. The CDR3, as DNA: TGTGCCAGCAGTTGGTACGGGACAGGCTCCTACAATGAGCAGTTCTTC. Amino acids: CASSWYGTGSYNEQFF.

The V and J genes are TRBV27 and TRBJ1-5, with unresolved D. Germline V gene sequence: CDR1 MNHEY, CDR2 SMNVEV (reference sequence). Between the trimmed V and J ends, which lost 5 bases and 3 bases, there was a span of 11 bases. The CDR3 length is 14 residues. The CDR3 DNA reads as TGTGCCAGCAGTCCTCCGGGCAACAATCAGCCCCAGCATTTT. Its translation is CASSPPGNNQPQHF.

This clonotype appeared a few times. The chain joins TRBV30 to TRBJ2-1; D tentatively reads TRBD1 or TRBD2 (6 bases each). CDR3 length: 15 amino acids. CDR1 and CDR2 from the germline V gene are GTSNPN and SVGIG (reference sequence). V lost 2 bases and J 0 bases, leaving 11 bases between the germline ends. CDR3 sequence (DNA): TGTGCCTGGAGTTGGGGGGCGCCCTCCTACAATGAGCAGTTCTTC. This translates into CAWSWGAPSYNEQFF. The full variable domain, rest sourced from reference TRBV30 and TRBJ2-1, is SQTIHQWPATLVQPVGSPLSLECTVEGTSNPNLYWYRQAAGRGLQLLFYSVGIGQISSEVPQNLSASRPQDRQFILSSKKLLLSDSGFYLCAWSWGAPSYNEQFFGPGTRLTVL.

CDR3 bases: TGCAGGGCCGGAGGGAGCTCCTACAATGAGCAGTTCTTC. As protein: CRAGGSSYNEQFF. This rearrangement joins TRBV20-1 to TRBJ2-1, with a possible D match to TRBD2 (6 bases). Germline CDR1 and CDR2: DFQATT and SNEGSKA (reference sequence). The CDR3 consists of 13 residues.

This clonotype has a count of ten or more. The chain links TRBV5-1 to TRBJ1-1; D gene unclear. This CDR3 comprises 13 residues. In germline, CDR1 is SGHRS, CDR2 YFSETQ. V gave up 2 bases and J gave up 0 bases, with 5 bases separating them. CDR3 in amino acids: CASSFQMNTEAFF. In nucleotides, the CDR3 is TGCGCCAGCAGCTTCCAGATGAACACTGAAGCTTTCTTT.

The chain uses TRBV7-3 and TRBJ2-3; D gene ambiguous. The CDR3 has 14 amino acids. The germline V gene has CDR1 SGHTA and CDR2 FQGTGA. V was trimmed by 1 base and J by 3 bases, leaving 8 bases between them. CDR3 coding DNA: TGTGCCAGCAGCTTAAGAAGGGCGACAGATACGCAGTATTTT. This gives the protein CASSLRRATDTQYF.

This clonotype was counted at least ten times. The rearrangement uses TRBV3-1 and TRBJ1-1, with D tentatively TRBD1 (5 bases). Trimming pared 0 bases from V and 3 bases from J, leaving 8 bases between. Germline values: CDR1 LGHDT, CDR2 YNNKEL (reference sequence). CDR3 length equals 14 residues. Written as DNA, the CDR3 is TGTGCCAGCAGCCAAGATCGGGGGGACACTGAAGCTTTCTTT. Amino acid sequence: CASSQDRGDTEAFF.

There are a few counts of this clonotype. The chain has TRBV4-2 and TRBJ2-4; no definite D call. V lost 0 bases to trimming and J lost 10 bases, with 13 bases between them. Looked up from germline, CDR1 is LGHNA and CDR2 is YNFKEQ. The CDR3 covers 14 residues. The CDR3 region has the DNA TGTGCCAGCAGCCAAGAGGAAGGGCTCGGGATTCAGTACTTC. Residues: CASSQEEGLGIQYF.

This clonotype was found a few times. This chain's CDR3 is CASSFGVLNTEAFF. For the CDR3, the DNA is TGTGCCAGCAGCTTCGGGGTTTTGAACACTGAAGCTTTCTTT. The rearrangement links TRBV5-8 to TRBJ1-1; D gene ambiguous. CDR3 length equals 14 residues. V was clipped by 2 bases and J by 0 bases, with 8 bases between them. Germline V lookup: CDR1 SGHTS, CDR2 YDEGEE.

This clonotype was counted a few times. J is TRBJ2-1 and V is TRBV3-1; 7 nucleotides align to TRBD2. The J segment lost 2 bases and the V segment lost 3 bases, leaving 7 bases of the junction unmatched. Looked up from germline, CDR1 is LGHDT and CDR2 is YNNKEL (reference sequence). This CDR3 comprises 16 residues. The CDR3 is CASSHESGGAYNEQFF. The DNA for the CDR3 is TGTGCCAGCAGCCACGAATCGGGGGGAGCCTACAATGAGCAGTTCTTC.

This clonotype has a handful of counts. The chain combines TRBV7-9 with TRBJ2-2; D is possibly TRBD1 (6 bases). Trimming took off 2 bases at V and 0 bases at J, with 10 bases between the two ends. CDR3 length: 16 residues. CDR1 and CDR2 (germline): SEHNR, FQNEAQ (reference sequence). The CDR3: CASSLSRTANTGELFF. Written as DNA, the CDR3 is TGTGCCAGCAGCTTATCTAGGACAGCGAACACCGGGGAGCTGTTTTTT.

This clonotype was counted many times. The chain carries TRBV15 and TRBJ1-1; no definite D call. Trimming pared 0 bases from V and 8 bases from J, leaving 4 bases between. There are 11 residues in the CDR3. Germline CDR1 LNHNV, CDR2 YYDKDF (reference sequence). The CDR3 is CATSREDEAFF. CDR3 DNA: TGTGCCACCAGCAGAGAGGACGAAGCTTTCTTT. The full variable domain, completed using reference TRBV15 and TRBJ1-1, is DAMVIQNPRYQVTQFGKPVTLSCSQTLNHNVMYWYQQKSSQAPKLLFHYYDKDFNNEADTPDNFQSRRPNTSFCFLDIRSPGLGDTAMYLCATSREDEAFFGQGTRLTVV.

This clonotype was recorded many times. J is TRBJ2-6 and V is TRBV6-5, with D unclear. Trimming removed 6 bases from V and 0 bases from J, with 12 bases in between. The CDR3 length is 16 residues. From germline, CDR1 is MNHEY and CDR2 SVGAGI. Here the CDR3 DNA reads TGTGCCAGCAGAATTGACGGCAGCTCTGGGGCCAACGTCCTGACTTTC. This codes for CASRIDGSSGANVLTF.